This paragraph reports one T cell receptor (beta chain). The antigen is unknown. Here immunoSEQ multiplex PCR was the method, and the copy in TCRdb shows in-frame clones only, minus some. The sample consists of around 230,000 clones, 80% to 85% of them appearing once. The CDR3 spans 14 residues. V lost 10 bases and J 0 bases, leaving 15 bases between the germline ends. Germline assignment: CDR1 SGHAT and CDR2 FQNNGV. Unstimulated Tregs (CD4+CD25+CD127-) and CD4+CD25- non-Tregs were sorted from PBMCs. The data were obtained in a study of Tregs in tolerant kidney transplant recipients. Study conclusions and caveats: Validation in larger populations is needed because few patients were studied.

This sequence was found in a human donor in good health. Material: CD4+ T cells from blood. This chain connects TRBV11-2 to TRBJ1-1; maybe TRBD1 (5 bases). CDR3 bases: TGTGCCACCTCGGGGGGTATCATGAACACTGAAGCTTTCTTT. Amino acid sequence: CATSGGIMNTEAFF.